What follows describes a single T cell receptor beta chain. Just one base apart from a much larger clone, this may be a read error. Time point noted: sample taken at primary tumor resection. Unsorted tumor, nontumor lung tissue or cryopreserved PBMC supplied the whole RNA. Samples came from roughly 70 TRACERx patients with untreated early-stage lung cancer. CDR3 length: 14 residues. The V gene's germline CDR1 is SGHTA and CDR2 FQGNSA. The sample originates from a study of spatial heterogeneity in lung cancer. Study-wide context: Beta-chain sequences consistently outnumbered alpha-chain sequences in detection. More than nine raw reads, on average, carried each unique TCR and UMI combination.

Each CDR3 protein is one row after TCRdb ran MiXCR on the 5' RACE reads. Here the sample spans more than 30,000 distinct CDR3 sequences, less than 6% being singletons. This clonotype originated in a male donor with early-stage non-small cell lung cancer. V usage is TRBV7-2 and J usage is TRBJ1-6; the D gene is possibly TRBD1 (5 bases). The source was PBMCs, collected at surgery. The DNA of the CDR3 is TGTGCCAGCACTAGGGACCCGACGAATTCAGCCCTCCACTTT. Translation gives CASTRDPTNSALHF.